These 9 T cell receptor beta chains came from one sample sequenced in a study of T cells expressing NK-cell markers. TCRdb re-called the 5' RACE reads, yielding one record per CDR3 amino acid sequence without DNA. The data show 450,000 to 600,000 distinct CDR3 sequences, and the top ten clones hold roughly 3.4%. Sequences were obtained from blood T cells: a sorted CD56 or NKG2C T cell subset, CD4+ or CD8+ T cells, or bulk PBMC T cells (not recorded which). The receptors here all came from a man between 18 and 35 years old in good health.

The gene calls are TRBV6-5 and TRBJ2-3. Germline loops: CDR1 MNHEY, CDR2 SVGAGI. This CDR3 contains 17 residues. The chain's CDR3 is CASSYSIVARSTDTQYF.

This chain uses TRBV7-3 with TRBJ2-3; TCRdb designates TRBD1, a call that cannot be tested without DNA. CDR1 and CDR2 (germline): SGHTA, FQGTGA. CDR3 size: 18 residues. The CDR3 here is CASSLTPGQGEDTDTQYF.

The chain carries TRBV6-1 and TRBJ1-2. The CDR3 consists of 12 residues. Per the germline V gene, CDR1 is MNHNS and CDR2 is SASEGT. This CDR3 is CASGGRNYGYTF.

This rearrangement joins TRBV5-6 to TRBJ2-7; checking the TCRdb D call of TRBD1 is not possible without DNA. CDR3 length: 15 amino acids. The germline gives CDR1 SGHDT, CDR2 YYEEEE. This chain's CDR3 is CASSRQGLDVGEQYF.

The genes are TRBV29-1 and TRBJ2-3; the TRBD1 assignment by TCRdb is unverifiable without DNA. Looked up from germline, CDR1 is SQVTM and CDR2 is ANQGSEA. The CDR3 has 16 amino acids. The CDR3 here is CSAQHRTSASTDTQYF.

The rearrangement links TRBV10-2 to TRBJ1-1. CDR1 and CDR2 from the germline V gene are WSHSY and SAAADI. The CDR3 length is 13 residues. The CDR3 sequence: CASSDGGFTEAFF.

The chain couples TRBV6-5 to TRBJ2-7; the D gene TCRdb calls, TRBD1, cannot be checked with no DNA. The CDR3 is 15 amino acids. Germline V lookup: CDR1 MNHEY, CDR2 SVGAGI. This chain's CDR3 is CASKEGTGDSYEQYF.

The chain carries TRBV12-3 or TRBV12-4 and TRBJ2-1; without DNA, the TCRdb call of TRBD2 cannot be checked. This CDR3 contains 15 residues. CDR3 sequence: CASSFGTSGWNEQFF.

The rearrangement uses TRBV4-2 and TRBJ1-3. Germline V gene sequence: CDR1 LGHNA, CDR2 YNFKEQ. CDR3 length: 14 amino acids. The CDR3 is CASSQEPIGNTIYF.